Below are 11 T cell receptor beta chains sequenced from a single sample in a study of cytomegalovirus exposure and HLA in healthy donors. In the PCR, 60 Vbeta and 13 Jbeta primers were used. Sequencing was performed with immunoSEQ multiplex PCR; in TCRdb, only in-frame clones are kept and a portion is missing. Found here are about 120,000 clones, about 74% of them singletons; the top ten hold roughly 2.5%. What was sequenced was PBMCs. The receptors were gathered from a middle-aged woman in good health and CMV-seropositive.

This clone was recorded once. The chain carries TRBV18 and TRBJ1-1, with D possibly matching TRBD1 (5 bases). The CDR3 totals 12 residues. V was clipped by 0 bases and J by 11 bases, with 10 bases between them. In germline, CDR1 is KGHSH, CDR2 LQKENI. In nucleotides, the CDR3 is TGTGCCAGCTCACCACCGCAGGGTGACGCTTTCTTT. It translates to CASSPPQGDAFF.

The chain has TRBV14 and TRBJ2-2; D is possibly TRBD2 (5 bases). Germline values: CDR1 SGHDN, CDR2 FVKESK. This CDR3 has 14 amino acids. V dropped 6 bases and J dropped 5 bases, with 13 bases sitting between them. CDR3 DNA sequence: TGTGCCAGCAGACCTCTAGCTACGACCGGGGAGCTGTTTTTT. It specifies CASRPLATTGELFF.

The V gene is TRBV19, the J gene TRBJ2-7; 7 nucleotides line up with TRBD2. V shed 8 bases and J 2 bases; nucleotides not matched to a gene: 3. Germline-derived CDR1 and CDR2 are LNHDA and SQIVND (reference sequence). This CDR3 has 12 residues. For the CDR3, the DNA is TGTGCCAGTCGAGCGGGAACCTACGAGCAGTACTTC. Residues: CASRAGTYEQYF.

The chain is built from TRBV6-5 and TRBJ1-5, with TRBD1 as a possible D gene (6 bases). The CDR3 loop spans 13 amino acids. Trimming shortened V by 7 bases and J by 4 bases, and 11 bases separated the two germline ends. CDR1 and CDR2 (germline): MNHEY, SVGAGI. The CDR3 DNA sequence: TGTGCCAGCACCGAGGGGGTTAATCAGCCCCAGCATTTT. Its translation is CASTEGVNQPQHF.

The V gene is TRBV25-1, the J gene TRBJ1-2; tentatively, D is TRBD1 (6 bases). Trimming stripped 6 bases from V and 4 bases from J, with 12 bases between. This CDR3 region has 13 residues. Per germline, CDR1 MGHDK and CDR2 SYGVNS. CDR3 amino acids: CASSPQGSYGYTF. The CDR3 DNA reads TGTGCCAGCAGCCCACAGGGTTCCTATGGCTACACCTTC.

The genes are TRBV5-4 and TRBJ2-5; D gene ambiguous. The J call may not be correct, given that the DNA end is closer to TRBJ2-7. The germline V gene encodes CDR1 SGHNT and CDR2 YYREEE (reference sequence). The CDR3 runs 11 residues. The CDR3 DNA sequence: TGTGCCAGCAGCTTTCTGGGCGAGCAGTACTTC. Translated, it gives CASSFLGEQYF.

This clone was seen more than once but under ten times. V is TRBV6-5 and J is TRBJ2-5; tentatively, D is TRBD1 (6 bases). The germline V and J ends were trimmed by 0 bases and 7 bases, with 12 bases remaining between them. This CDR3 is 14 amino acids long. The germline V gene has CDR1 MNHEY and CDR2 SVGAGI. The CDR3 DNA reads TGTGCCAGCAGTTACTCGTCCAGGGGTGGGACCCAGTACTTC. Translation: CASSYSSRGGTQYF.

The chain links TRBV27 to TRBJ2-7; maybe TRBD2 (6 bases). Trimming removed 10 bases at V and 5 bases at J, with 12 bases between. CDR1 is MNHEY and CDR2 is SMNVEV in the germline V gene (reference sequence). There are 11 residues in the CDR3. CDR3 nucleotides: TGTGCCACGCATACGGGGGACGAGCAGTACTTC. Translation: CATHTGDEQYF.

The chain has TRBV19 and TRBJ2-3; TRBD2 agrees at 9 bases. Trimming removed 9 bases from V and 7 bases from J; junction bases left unmatched: 14. The CDR3 is made up of 15 amino acids. Per germline, CDR1 LNHDA and CDR2 SQIVND (reference sequence). The CDR3 sequence: CASKPQLAGEHTQYF. The CDR3 coding sequence is TGTGCCAGCAAGCCCCAATTAGCGGGGGAGCATACGCAGTATTTT.

The V gene is TRBV30, the J gene TRBJ2-5; TRBD2 is a possible D gene (5 bases). CDR1 is GTSNPN and CDR2 is SVGIG in the germline V gene (reference sequence). This CDR3 is built from 13 residues. The V gene lost 0 bases and the J gene lost 5 bases, with 10 bases spanning the gap. The CDR3 spells CAWSVQGSETQYF. The CDR3 nucleotides read TGTGCCTGGAGTGTACAAGGGAGTGAGACCCAGTACTTC.

This chain connects TRBV19 to TRBJ2-1, with 15 nucleotides matching TRBD2. CDR3 size: 16 residues. V gave up 10 bases and J gave up 8 bases; unmatched junction bases: 12. Germline CDR1 LNHDA, CDR2 SQIVND (reference sequence). The CDR3 is CATSDQGLAGGHEQFF. CDR3 in DNA: TGTGCCACCTCGGATCAGGGACTAGCGGGAGGACATGAGCAGTTCTTC.